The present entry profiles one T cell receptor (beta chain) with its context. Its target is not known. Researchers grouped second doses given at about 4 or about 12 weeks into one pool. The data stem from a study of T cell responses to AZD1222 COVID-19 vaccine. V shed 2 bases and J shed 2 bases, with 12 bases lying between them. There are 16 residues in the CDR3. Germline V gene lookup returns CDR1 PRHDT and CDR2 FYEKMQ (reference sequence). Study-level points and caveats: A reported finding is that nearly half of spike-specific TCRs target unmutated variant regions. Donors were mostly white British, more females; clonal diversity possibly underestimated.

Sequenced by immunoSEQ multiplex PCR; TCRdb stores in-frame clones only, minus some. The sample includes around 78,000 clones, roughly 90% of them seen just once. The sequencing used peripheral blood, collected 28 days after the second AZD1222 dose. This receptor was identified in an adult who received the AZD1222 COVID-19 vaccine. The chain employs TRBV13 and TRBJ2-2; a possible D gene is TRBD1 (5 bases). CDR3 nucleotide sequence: TGTGCCAGCAGCTTAAAGGGGCCAGTTAACACCGGGGAGCTGTTTTTT. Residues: CASSLKGPVNTGELFF.